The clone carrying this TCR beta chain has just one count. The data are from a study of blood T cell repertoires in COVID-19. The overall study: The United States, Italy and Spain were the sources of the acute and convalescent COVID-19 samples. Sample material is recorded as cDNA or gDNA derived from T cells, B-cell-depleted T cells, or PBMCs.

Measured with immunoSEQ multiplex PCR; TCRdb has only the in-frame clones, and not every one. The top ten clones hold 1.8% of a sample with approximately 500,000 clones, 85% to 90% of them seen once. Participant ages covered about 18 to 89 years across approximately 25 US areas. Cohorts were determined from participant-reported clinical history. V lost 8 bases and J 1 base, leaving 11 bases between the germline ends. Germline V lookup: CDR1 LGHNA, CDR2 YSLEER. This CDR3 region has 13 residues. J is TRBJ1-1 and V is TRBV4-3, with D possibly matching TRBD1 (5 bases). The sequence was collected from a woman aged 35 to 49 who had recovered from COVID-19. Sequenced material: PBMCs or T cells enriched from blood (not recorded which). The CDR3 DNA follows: TGCGCCAGCCGACAGACCGCGAACACTGAAGCTTTCTTT. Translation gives CASRQTANTEAFF.